This T cell receptor (beta chain) is from a study of T-cell memory formation after mild COVID-19. Overall study: TCR clustering was largely donor specific.

TCRalpha and TCRbeta libraries used 5'RACE with constant-segment primers and UMIs. TCRdb processed the 5' RACE reads anew with MiXCR; each CDR3 protein has one entry. The table shows fewer than 400,000 distinct CDR3 sequences, with approximately 12% occurring only once. This clonotype has more than one count but fewer than ten. The CDR3 consists of 17 residues. Per the germline V gene, CDR1 is MGHRA and CDR2 is YSYEKL. V gave up 1 base and J gave up 4 bases; unmatched junction bases: 12. V gene TRBV4-1 combines with J gene TRBJ2-5, with 7 bases aligning to TRBD1. This TCR came from a young man who had mild COVID-19 (a few samples of this study predate the infection). Cell type and time point are not known. The sample consisted of PBMCs or a T cell subset sorted from them (not recorded which). The CDR3 bases are TGCGCCAGCAGCCAAGCGACAGGGCGTTGGGTTGGAGAGACCCAGTACTTC. It is translated as CASSQATGRWVGETQYF.